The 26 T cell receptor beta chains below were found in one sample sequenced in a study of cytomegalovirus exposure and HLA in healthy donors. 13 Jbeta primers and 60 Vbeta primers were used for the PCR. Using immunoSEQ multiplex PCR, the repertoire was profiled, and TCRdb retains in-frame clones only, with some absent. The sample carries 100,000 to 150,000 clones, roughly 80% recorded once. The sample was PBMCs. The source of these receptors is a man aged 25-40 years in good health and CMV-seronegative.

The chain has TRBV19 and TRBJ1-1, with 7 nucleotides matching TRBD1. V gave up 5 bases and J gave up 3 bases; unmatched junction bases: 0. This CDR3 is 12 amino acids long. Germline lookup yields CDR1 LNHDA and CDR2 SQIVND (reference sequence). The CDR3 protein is CASSDRDTEAFF. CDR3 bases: TGTGCCAGTAGTGACAGGGACACTGAAGCTTTCTTT.

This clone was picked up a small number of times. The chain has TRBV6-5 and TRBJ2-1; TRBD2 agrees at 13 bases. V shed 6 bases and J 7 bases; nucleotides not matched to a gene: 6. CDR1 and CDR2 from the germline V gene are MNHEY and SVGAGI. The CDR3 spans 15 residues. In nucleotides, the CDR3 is TGTGCCAGCAGATTACTAGCGGGGGGGCCGAATGAGCAGTTCTTC. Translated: CASRLLAGGPNEQFF.

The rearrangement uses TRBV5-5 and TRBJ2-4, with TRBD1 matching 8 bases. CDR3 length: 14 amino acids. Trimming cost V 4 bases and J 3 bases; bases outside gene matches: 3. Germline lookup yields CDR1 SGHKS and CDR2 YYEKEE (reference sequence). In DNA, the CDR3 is TGTGCCAGCAGCCCAGGGACAGGCAAAAACATTCAGTACTTC. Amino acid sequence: CASSPGTGKNIQYF.

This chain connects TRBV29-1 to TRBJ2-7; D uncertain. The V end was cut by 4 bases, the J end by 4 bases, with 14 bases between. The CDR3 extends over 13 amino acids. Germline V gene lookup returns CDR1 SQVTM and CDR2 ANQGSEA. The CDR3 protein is CSVVVADSYEQYF. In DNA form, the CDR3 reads TGCAGCGTTGTGGTGGCAGACTCATACGAGCAGTACTTC.

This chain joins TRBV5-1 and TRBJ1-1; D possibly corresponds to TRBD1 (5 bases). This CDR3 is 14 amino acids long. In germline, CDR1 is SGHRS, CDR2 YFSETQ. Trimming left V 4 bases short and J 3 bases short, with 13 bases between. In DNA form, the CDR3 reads TGCGCCAGCAGCCTGAATGGAGGGGACACTGAAGCTTTCTTT. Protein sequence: CASSLNGGDTEAFF.

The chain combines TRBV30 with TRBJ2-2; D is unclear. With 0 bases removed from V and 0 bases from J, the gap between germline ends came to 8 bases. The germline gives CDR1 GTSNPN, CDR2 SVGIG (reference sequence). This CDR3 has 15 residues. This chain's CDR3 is CAWSVTTPNTGELFF. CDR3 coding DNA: TGTGCCTGGAGTGTTACAACACCGAACACCGGGGAGCTGTTTTTT.

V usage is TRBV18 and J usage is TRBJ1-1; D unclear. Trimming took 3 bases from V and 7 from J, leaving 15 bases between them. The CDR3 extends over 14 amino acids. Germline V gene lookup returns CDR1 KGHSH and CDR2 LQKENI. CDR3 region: CASSPSLDLGEAFF. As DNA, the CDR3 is TGTGCCAGCTCACCGTCGCTGGACTTAGGTGAAGCTTTCTTT.

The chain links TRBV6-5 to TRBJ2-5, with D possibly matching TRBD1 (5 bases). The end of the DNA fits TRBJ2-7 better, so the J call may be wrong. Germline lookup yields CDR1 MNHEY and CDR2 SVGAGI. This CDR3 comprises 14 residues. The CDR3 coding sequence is TGTGCCAGCGGGGAACAGGAATACTCCTACGAGCAGTACTTC. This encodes CASGEQEYSYEQYF.

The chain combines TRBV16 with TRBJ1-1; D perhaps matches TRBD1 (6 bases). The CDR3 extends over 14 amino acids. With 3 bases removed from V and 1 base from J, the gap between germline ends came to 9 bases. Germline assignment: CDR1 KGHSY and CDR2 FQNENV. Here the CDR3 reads CASSHGQTNTEAFF. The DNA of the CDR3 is TGTGCCAGCAGCCATGGACAGACGAACACTGAAGCTTTCTTT.

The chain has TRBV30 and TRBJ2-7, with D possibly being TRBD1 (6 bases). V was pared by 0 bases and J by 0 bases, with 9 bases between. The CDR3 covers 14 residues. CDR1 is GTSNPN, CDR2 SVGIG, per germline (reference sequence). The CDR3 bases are TGTGCCTGGAGTGTATACAGGGTCTCCTACGAGCAGTACTTC. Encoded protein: CAWSVYRVSYEQYF.

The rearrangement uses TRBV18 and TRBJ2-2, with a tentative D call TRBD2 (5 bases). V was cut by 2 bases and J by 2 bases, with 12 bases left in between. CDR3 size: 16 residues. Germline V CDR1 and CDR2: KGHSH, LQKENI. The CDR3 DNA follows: TGTGCCAGCTCACCATATTCAGGACTTAACACCGGGGAGCTGTTTTTT. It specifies CASSPYSGLNTGELFF.

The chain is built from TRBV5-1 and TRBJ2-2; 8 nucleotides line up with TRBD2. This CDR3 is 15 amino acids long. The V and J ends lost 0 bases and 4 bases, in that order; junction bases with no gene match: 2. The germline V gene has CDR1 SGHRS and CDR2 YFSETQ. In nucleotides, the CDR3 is TGCGCCAGCAGCTTGGCTAGCGGGTTCACCGGGGAGCTGTTTTTT. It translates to CASSLASGFTGELFF.

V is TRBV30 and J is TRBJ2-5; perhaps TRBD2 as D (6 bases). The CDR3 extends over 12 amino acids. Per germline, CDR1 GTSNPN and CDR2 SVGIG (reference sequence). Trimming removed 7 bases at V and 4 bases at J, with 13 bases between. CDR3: CASSGGPETQYF. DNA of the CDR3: TGTGCCTCCTCAGGAGGGCCAGAGACCCAGTACTTC.

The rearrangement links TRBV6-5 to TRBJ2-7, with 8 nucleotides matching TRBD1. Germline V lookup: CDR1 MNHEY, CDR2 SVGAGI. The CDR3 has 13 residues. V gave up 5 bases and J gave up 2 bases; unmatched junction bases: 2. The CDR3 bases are TGTGCCAGCAGTCGACAGGGGCCCTACGAGCAGTACTTC. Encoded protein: CASSRQGPYEQYF.

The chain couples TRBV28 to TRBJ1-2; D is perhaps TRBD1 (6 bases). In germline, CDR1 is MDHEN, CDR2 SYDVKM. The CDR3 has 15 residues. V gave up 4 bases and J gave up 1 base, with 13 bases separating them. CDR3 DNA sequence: TGTGCCAGCAGTTCGTGGACAGAGCTTAACTATGGCTACACCTTC. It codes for CASSSWTELNYGYTF.

As DNA, the CDR3 is TGTGCCAGCAGTTACTCGTTCGGACAGCTCTACGAGCAGTACTTC. Protein: CASSYSFGQLYEQYF. The chain is built from TRBV6-5 and TRBJ2-7, with a tentative D call TRBD1 (6 bases). Germline V gives CDR1 MNHEY, CDR2 SVGAGI. V was cut by 0 bases and J by 3 bases, with 12 bases left in between. The CDR3 extends over 15 amino acids.

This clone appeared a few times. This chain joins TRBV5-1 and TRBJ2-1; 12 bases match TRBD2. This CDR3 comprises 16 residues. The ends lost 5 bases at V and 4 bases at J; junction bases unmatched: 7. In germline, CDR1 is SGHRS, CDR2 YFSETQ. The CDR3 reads CASRSHTSGGYNEQFF. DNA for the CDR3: TGCGCCAGCAGGTCCCATACTAGCGGGGGGTACAATGAGCAGTTCTTC.

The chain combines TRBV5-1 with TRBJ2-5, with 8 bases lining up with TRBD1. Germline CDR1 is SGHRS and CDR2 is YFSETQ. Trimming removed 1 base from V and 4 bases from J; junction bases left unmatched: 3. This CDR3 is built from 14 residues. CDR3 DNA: TGCGCCAGCAGCTTGCGACAGGGGACAGAGACCCAGTACTTC. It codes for CASSLRQGTETQYF.

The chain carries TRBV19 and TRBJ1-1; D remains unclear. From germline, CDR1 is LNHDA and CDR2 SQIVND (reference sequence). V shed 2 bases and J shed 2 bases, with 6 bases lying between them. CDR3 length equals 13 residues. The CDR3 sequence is CASSIKRNTEAFF. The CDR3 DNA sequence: TGTGCCAGTAGTATAAAGCGTAACACTGAAGCTTTCTTT.

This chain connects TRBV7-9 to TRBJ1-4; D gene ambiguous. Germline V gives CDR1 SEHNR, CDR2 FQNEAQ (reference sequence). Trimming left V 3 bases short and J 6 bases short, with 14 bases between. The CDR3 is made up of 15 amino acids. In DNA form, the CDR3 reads TGTGCCAGCAGCTTGCCGGGAGCCATGGATGAAAAACTGTTTTTT. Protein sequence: CASSLPGAMDEKLFF.

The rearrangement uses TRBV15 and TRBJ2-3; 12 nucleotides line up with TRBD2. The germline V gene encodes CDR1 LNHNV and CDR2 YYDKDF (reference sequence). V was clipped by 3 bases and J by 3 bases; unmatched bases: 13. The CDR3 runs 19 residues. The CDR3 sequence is CATSRTASGRAGQTDTQYF. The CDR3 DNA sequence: TGTGCCACCAGCAGGACAGCTAGCGGGAGGGCCGGTCAGACAGATACGCAGTATTTT.

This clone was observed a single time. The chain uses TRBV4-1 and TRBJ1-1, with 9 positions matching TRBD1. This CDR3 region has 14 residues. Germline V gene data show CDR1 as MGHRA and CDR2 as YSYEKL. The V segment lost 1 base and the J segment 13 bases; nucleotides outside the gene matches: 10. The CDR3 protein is CASSQGDRAGIGFF. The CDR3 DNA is TGCGCCAGCAGCCAAGGGGACAGGGCGGGCATTGGTTTCTTT.

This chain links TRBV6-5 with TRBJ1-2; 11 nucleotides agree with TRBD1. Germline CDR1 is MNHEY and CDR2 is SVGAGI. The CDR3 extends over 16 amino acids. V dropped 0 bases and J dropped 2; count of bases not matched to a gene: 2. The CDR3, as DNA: TGTGCCAGCAGTTACTCCGGACAGGGGGCGAACTATGGCTACACCTTC. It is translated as CASSYSGQGANYGYTF.

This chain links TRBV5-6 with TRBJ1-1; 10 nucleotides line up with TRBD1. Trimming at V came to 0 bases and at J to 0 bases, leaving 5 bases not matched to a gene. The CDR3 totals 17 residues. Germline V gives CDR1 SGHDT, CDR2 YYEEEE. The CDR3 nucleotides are TGTGCCAGCAGCTTGGAGGGACAGGGGATCATGAACACTGAAGCTTTCTTT. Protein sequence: CASSLEGQGIMNTEAFF.

CDR3 sequence reads: CASSKTGVNNGYTF. CDR3 bases: TGCGCCAGCAGCAAGACAGGGGTAAACAATGGCTACACCTTC. V usage is TRBV10-1 and J usage is TRBJ1-2; 8 bases line up with TRBD1. V trimming: 6 bases; J trimming: 6 bases; junction bases outside the gene matches: 9. This CDR3 has 14 amino acids. Germline loops: CDR1 WNHNN, CDR2 SYGVQD (reference sequence).

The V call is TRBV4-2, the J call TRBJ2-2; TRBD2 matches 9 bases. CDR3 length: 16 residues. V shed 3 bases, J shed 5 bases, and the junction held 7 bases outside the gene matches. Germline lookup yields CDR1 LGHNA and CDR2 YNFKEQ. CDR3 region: CASSHPGLAQTGELFF. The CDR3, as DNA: TGTGCCAGCAGCCATCCTGGACTAGCGCAGACCGGGGAGCTGTTTTTT.